The 27 T cell receptor beta chains below were found in one sample sequenced in a study of T-cell reconstitution after alpha-beta-depleted transplantation in children. The library targeted TCRbeta and was prepared with unique molecular identifiers. TCRdb called the PCR reads again in MiXCR, with one record for every CDR3 protein. The data contain about 610,000 distinct CDR3 sequences, about 10% of them seen just once; the ten biggest clones take up less than 4.5%. The input for sequencing was PBMCs from the stem cell graft donor, taken from the stem cell graft. The origin of the receptors is a human donor who donated a stem cell graft to a child with acute myeloid leukemia.

This clonotype has ten or more counts. In nucleotides, the CDR3 is TGTGCCATCAGCGGGGCGGCCAGATTGACCGGGGAGCTGTTTTTT. It encodes CAISGAARLTGELFF. This sequence joins TRBV10-3 and TRBJ2-2; D is perhaps TRBD1 or TRBD2 (5 bases each). Trimming stripped 6 bases from V and 5 bases from J, with 16 bases between. This CDR3 is built from 15 residues. Germline loops: CDR1 ENHRY, CDR2 SYGVKD.

The chain combines TRBV7-8 with TRBJ2-7; possibly TRBD2 for D (5 bases). In germline, CDR1 is SGHVS, CDR2 FQNEAQ. The V end lost 5 bases, the J end lost 2 bases, and 13 bases lay between the germline ends. The CDR3 contains 14 residues. In DNA, the CDR3 is TGTGCCAGCAGCCCCGCCGGGATTACCTACGAGCAGTACTTC. Translation: CASSPAGITYEQYF.

Many counts were recorded for this clonotype. This chain uses TRBV24-1 with TRBJ2-2, with D possibly TRBD2 on 6 matching bases. Germline CDR1 is KGHDR and CDR2 is SFDVKD. Trimming removed 5 bases from V and 3 bases from J, with 9 bases in between. This CDR3 has 14 residues. The CDR3 loop is CATSGGLYTGELFF. The CDR3 nucleotides are TGTGCCACCAGTGGGGGACTTTACACCGGGGAGCTGTTTTTT.

This clonotype was counted a few times. The chain has TRBV6-2 or TRBV6-3 and TRBJ2-1, with a weak D call TRBD2 (5 bases). Germline V gives CDR1 MNHEY, CDR2 SVGEGT. This CDR3 comprises 17 residues. The V and J ends lost 6 bases and 6 bases respectively, with 24 bases between them. CDR3 sequence reads: CASSRPSDSATPNEQFF. CDR3 in DNA: TGTGCCAGCAGCCGACCCTCAGATAGCGCCACCCCCAATGAGCAGTTCTTC.

This clonotype was seen repeatedly, ten times or more. The chain employs TRBV4-1 and TRBJ2-2; TRBD2 aligns across 7 bases. The junction had 2 bases not matched to a gene; V was cut back by 6 bases and J by 1 base. This CDR3 has 14 amino acids. Germline CDR1 and CDR2: MGHRA and YSYEKL. In DNA, the CDR3 is TGCGCCAGCAGGTCTAGCGGGAACACCGGGGAGCTGTTTTTT. Residues: CASRSSGNTGELFF.

This clonotype was observed a few times. V gene TRBV5-1 combines with J gene TRBJ2-7; a weak D match, TRBD1 (6 bases). Trimming took off 3 bases at V and 5 bases at J, with 12 bases between the two ends. The germline V gene encodes CDR1 SGHRS and CDR2 YFSETQ. This CDR3 has 13 amino acids. The CDR3 spells CASSSNRADEQYF. The CDR3 bases are TGCGCCAGCAGCTCTAACAGGGCCGACGAGCAGTACTTC. Using reference TRBV5-1 and TRBJ2-7 for the parts outside the CDR3, the full variable domain is KAGVTQTPRYLIKTRGQQVTLSCSPISGHRSVSWYQQTPGQGLQFLFEYFSETQRNKGNFPGRFSGRQFSNSRSEMNVSTLELGDSALYLCASSSNRADEQYFGPGTRLTVT.

The table lists this clonotype with a few counts. The chain recombines TRBV7-9 with TRBJ2-2; 7 nucleotides align to TRBD2. CDR3 length equals 15 residues. In germline, CDR1 is SEHNR, CDR2 FQNEAQ (reference sequence). V gave up 5 bases and J gave up 1 base; unmatched junction bases: 4. The CDR3 DNA reads as TGTGCCAGCAGCGATTGGGAGGGGAACACCGGGGAGCTGTTTTTT. Translated: CASSDWEGNTGELFF.

There are a few counts of this clonotype. The chain joins TRBV25-1 to TRBJ1-1, with 8 bases matching TRBD1. This CDR3 contains 14 residues. The V segment lost 3 bases and the J segment 6 bases; nucleotides outside the gene matches: 6. CDR1 is MGHDK, CDR2 SYGVNS, per germline. Here the CDR3 reads CASSEAGGVAEAFF. The CDR3 DNA is TGTGCCAGCAGTGAGGCAGGGGGCGTAGCTGAAGCTTTCTTT.

V usage is TRBV4-1 and J usage is TRBJ2-1, with 10 bases that match TRBD2. V was clipped by 7 bases and J by 9 bases; unmatched bases: 12. CDR3 length equals 15 residues. Germline CDR1 and CDR2: MGHRA and YSYEKL. CDR3 residues: CASNPEREGRGEQFF. CDR3 bases: TGCGCCAGCAACCCAGAGCGGGAGGGCCGTGGTGAGCAGTTCTTC.

This clonotype was seen a handful of times. The J gene is TRBJ2-7, the V gene TRBV7-9, with 9 bases aligning to TRBD1. The germline gives CDR1 SEHNR, CDR2 FQNEAQ (reference sequence). CDR3 size: 14 residues. Losses at the gene ends were 5 bases for V and 6 bases for J; bases not matched to a gene: 8. In DNA form, the CDR3 reads TGTGCCAGCAGCATAGAGGCGACAGGGGGCGAGCAGTACTTC. Translation gives CASSIEATGGEQYF.

V is TRBV10-3 and J is TRBJ2-3; possible D gene TRBD2, 5 bases. Trimming removed 7 bases from V and 2 bases from J, with 19 bases in between. Germline V gene lookup returns CDR1 ENHRY and CDR2 SYGVKD. The CDR3 is 16 residues long. The chain's CDR3 is CAITTERASYTDTQYF. The CDR3 DNA follows: TGTGCCATCACCACCGAGAGGGCCTCTTACACAGATACGCAGTATTTT.

The chain employs TRBV29-1 and TRBJ2-7; TRBD2 matches at 9 bases. The length of the CDR3 is 14 residues. Germline CDR1 is SQVTM and CDR2 is ANQGSEA. The V gene end was trimmed by 5 bases and the J gene end by 2 bases; junction bases not matched to a gene: 7. Written as DNA, the CDR3 is TGCAGCGTTTATAGCGGGAGCCACCCCTACGAGCAGTACTTC. Translating gives CSVYSGSHPYEQYF.

This clonotype was counted ten times or more. V usage is TRBV6-2 or TRBV6-3 and J usage is TRBJ2-1, with D hard to call. This CDR3 is built from 11 residues. CDR1 MNHEY and CDR2 SVGEGT come from the germline V gene. V lost 6 bases and J 4 bases, leaving 4 bases between the germline ends. The CDR3 DNA is TGTGCCAGCAGAGGGTACAATGAGCAGTTCTTC. Protein product: CASRGYNEQFF.

V and J are TRBV10-3 and TRBJ1-2, with D tentatively TRBD1 (6 bases). The CDR3 runs to 14 residues. V was shortened by 11 bases and J by 6 bases, with 22 bases between the two germline ends. Germline V gene data show CDR1 as ENHRY and CDR2 as SYGVKD. The CDR3 is CAVRPPKGGDGYTF. CDR3 sequence (DNA): TGTGCCGTCCGTCCCCCGAAGGGGGGAGATGGCTACACCTTC.

The V gene is TRBV5-6, the J gene TRBJ2-2; the match to TRBD1 covers 9 bases. This CDR3 has 17 residues. Trimming took 3 bases from V and 4 from J; bases not matched to a gene: 10. The V gene's germline CDR1 is SGHDT and CDR2 YYEEEE. The CDR3 sequence: CASSYTGGRDVTGELFF. In nucleotides, the CDR3 is TGTGCCAGCAGCTACACAGGGGGCAGAGATGTCACCGGGGAGCTGTTTTTT.

A few counts support this clonotype. The J gene is TRBJ2-4, the V gene TRBV11-2, with 16 bases lining up with TRBD2. The V gene end was trimmed by 4 bases and the J gene end by 9 bases; junction bases not matched to a gene: 12. Germline V CDR1 and CDR2: SGHAT, FQNNGV. This CDR3 comprises 18 residues. The CDR3 nucleotides read TGTGCCAGCAGCTCGGGGGGACTAGCGGGAGGGTCCCAGAGCATTCAGTACTTC. Amino acid sequence: CASSSGGLAGGSQSIQYF.

V usage is TRBV15 and J usage is TRBJ2-7, with D maybe TRBD1 (5 bases). The germline V and J ends were trimmed by 2 bases and 1 base, with 6 bases remaining between them. CDR1 LNHNV and CDR2 YYDKDF come from the germline V gene (reference sequence). The CDR3 length is 13 residues. This CDR3 reads CATSRRGSYEQYF. The DNA of the CDR3 is TGTGCCACCAGCAGAAGGGGATCCTACGAGCAGTACTTC. The complete variable domain, with remaining parts taken from reference TRBV15 and TRBJ2-7, reads DAMVIQNPRYQVTQFGKPVTLSCSQTLNHNVMYWYQQKSSQAPKLLFHYYDKDFNNEADTPDNFQSRRPNTSFCFLDIRSPGLGDTAMYLCATSRRGSYEQYFGPGTRLTVT.

The chain employs TRBV28 and TRBJ2-1; perhaps TRBD2 as D (6 bases). V was cut by 1 base and J by 5 bases, with 18 bases left in between. This CDR3 has 17 amino acids. Germline V gives CDR1 MDHEN, CDR2 SYDVKM. CDR3 loop: CASSLFVTTREDNEQFF. As DNA, the CDR3 is TGTGCCAGCAGTTTATTCGTCACGACCAGGGAGGACAATGAGCAGTTCTTC.

This clonotype was recorded at least ten times. The chain employs TRBV7-9 and TRBJ1-2; tentative D call: TRBD1 (5 bases). Germline lookup yields CDR1 SEHNR and CDR2 FQNEAQ (reference sequence). With 5 bases removed from V and 2 bases from J, the gap between germline ends came to 15 bases. This CDR3 is 15 amino acids long. CDR3 coding DNA: TGTGCCAGCAGCGGAATCCGGGACCTAAACTATGGCTACACCTTC. Its translation is CASSGIRDLNYGYTF.

This clonotype has just a few counts. The V gene is TRBV7-2, the J gene TRBJ2-2; TRBD1 aligns across 7 bases. With V trimmed by 3 bases and J by 4 bases, 8 bases remained unmatched. Germline V lookup: CDR1 SGHTA, CDR2 FQGNSA. There are 16 residues in the CDR3. The CDR3 spells CASSFRGTVFTGELFF. The CDR3 DNA reads TGTGCCAGCAGCTTTAGAGGGACAGTATTCACCGGGGAGCTGTTTTTT.

In its sample, this clonotype was seen many times. The chain joins TRBV20-1 to TRBJ2-3, with 7 nucleotides matching TRBD2. Per germline, CDR1 DFQATT and CDR2 SNEGSKA (reference sequence). The CDR3 contains 17 residues. The ends lost 5 bases at V and 3 bases at J; junction bases unmatched: 17. CDR3 sequence (DNA): TGCAGTGCTCCGGACCCTGGGGGGAGGGCCGGGACAGATACGCAGTATTTT. Encoded protein: CSAPDPGGRAGTDTQYF.

The CDR3 protein is CSAKGLAGSRSSYNEQFF. The CDR3 nucleotides are TGCAGCGCGAAAGGACTAGCGGGATCCCGAAGCTCCTACAATGAGCAGTTCTTC. The chain recombines TRBV29-1 with TRBJ2-1; 12 bases are shared with TRBD2. With 7 bases clipped from V and 0 bases from J, the junction kept 13 bases outside the gene matches. This CDR3 spans 18 amino acids. From germline, CDR1 is SQVTM and CDR2 ANQGSEA.

This clonotype was seen a few times. The chain carries TRBV6-2 or TRBV6-3 and TRBJ2-1; D unresolved. Germline lookup yields CDR1 MNHEY and CDR2 SVGEGT. The CDR3 is 10 residues long. V gave up 8 bases and J gave up 14 bases, with 13 bases separating them. The CDR3 is CASPPWVEFF. CDR3 in DNA: TGTGCCAGCCCCCCATGGGTAGAGTTCTTC.

This clonotype was detected only a few times. This chain links TRBV5-1 with TRBJ1-1; D is undetermined. Trimming took off 0 bases at V and 4 bases at J, with 10 bases between the two ends. In germline, CDR1 is SGHRS, CDR2 YFSETQ. This CDR3 has 14 residues. The CDR3 DNA follows: TGCGCCAGCAGCTTGGATTCGGGGTCCACTGAAGCTTTCTTT. Translated: CASSLDSGSTEAFF.

V and J are TRBV3-1 and TRBJ2-7, with D perhaps matching TRBD2 (5 bases). Germline assignment: CDR1 LGHDT and CDR2 YNNKEL (reference sequence). The CDR3 covers 14 residues. V gave up 0 bases and J gave up 0 bases, with 6 bases separating them. The CDR3, as DNA: TGTGCCAGCAGCCAAGAAGGGAGCTCCTACGAGCAGTACTTC. Residues: CASSQEGSSYEQYF.

The rearrangement links TRBV3-1 to TRBJ2-6; a weak D match, TRBD2 (5 bases). The CDR3 is 16 amino acids. The V gene's germline CDR1 is LGHDT and CDR2 YNNKEL (reference sequence). V lost 4 bases and J lost 1, with 11 bases in between. CDR3 sequence (DNA): TGTGCCAGCAGCCTTTTTCGAGGGTCTGGGGCCAACGTCCTGACTTTC. Its protein is CASSLFRGSGANVLTF.

The sample holds many counts of this clonotype. Compared with germline, one end of the junction differs, possibly owing to a read error. This rearrangement joins TRBV11-2 to TRBJ2-1; 9 nucleotides match TRBD1. The CDR3 runs 16 residues. From germline, CDR1 is SGHAT and CDR2 FQNNGV. The CDR3 sequence: CASSFTGGQGYDEQFF. CDR3 bases: TGTGCCAGCAGCTTTACCGGGGGACAGGGCTACGATGAGCAGTTCTTC.